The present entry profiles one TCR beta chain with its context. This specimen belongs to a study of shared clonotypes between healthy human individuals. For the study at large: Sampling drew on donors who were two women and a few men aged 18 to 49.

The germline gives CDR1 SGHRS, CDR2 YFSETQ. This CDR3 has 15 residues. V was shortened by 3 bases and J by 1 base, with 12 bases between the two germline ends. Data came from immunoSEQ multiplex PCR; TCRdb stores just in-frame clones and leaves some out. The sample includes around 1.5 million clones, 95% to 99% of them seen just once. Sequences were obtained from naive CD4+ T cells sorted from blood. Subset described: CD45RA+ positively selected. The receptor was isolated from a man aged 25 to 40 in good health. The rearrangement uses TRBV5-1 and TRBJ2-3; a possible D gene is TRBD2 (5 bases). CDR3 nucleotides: TGCGCCAGCAGCTCAGAGCGGAAGCGCACAGATACGCAGTATTTT. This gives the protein CASSSERKRTDTQYF.